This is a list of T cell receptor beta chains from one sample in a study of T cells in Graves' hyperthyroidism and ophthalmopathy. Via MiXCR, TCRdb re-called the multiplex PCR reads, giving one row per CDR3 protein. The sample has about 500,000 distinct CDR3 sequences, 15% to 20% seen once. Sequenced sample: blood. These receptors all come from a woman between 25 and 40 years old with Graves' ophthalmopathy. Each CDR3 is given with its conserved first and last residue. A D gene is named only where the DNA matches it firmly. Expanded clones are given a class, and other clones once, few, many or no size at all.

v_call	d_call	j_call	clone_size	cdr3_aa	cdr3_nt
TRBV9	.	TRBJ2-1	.	CASSPWDNNEQFF	TGTGCCAGCAGCCCGTGGGACAACAATGAGCAGTTCTTC
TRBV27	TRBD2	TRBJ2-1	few	CAGSYLAGDYNEQFF	TGTGCCGGCAGTTACCTAGCGGGAGACTACAATGAGCAGTTCTTC
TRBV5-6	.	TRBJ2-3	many	CASSLGPVRSADTQYF	TGTGCCAGCAGCTTGGGACCGGTTCGTTCAGCAGATACGCAGTATTTT
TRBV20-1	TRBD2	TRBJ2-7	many	CSARDHLAGDGEQYF	TGCAGTGCTAGAGATCACCTAGCGGGTGATGGGGAGCAGTACTTC
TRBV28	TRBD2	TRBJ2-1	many	CASSSPLAGSYNEQFF	TGTGCCAGCAGTTCACCGCTAGCGGGCTCCTACAATGAGCAGTTCTTC
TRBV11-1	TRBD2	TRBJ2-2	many	CASSGTSVNTGELFF	TGTGCCAGCTCCGGGACTAGCGTTAACACCGGGGAGCTGTTTTTT
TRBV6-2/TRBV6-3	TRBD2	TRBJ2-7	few	CASSPGLAGGREQYF	TGTGCCAGCAGCCCGGGACTAGCGGGAGGTAGGGAGCAGTACTTC
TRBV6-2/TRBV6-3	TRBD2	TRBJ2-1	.	CASRIAGGFNNEQFF	TGTGCCAGCAGAATAGCGGGAGGGTTTAACAATGAGCAGTTCTTC
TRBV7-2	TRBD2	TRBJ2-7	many	CASSFKREPAYEQYF	TGTGCCAGCAGCTTCAAGCGGGAGCCAGCCTACGAGCAGTACTTC
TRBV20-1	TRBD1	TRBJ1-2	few	CSAIKQGDYGYTF	TGCAGTGCTATTAAGCAGGGGGACTATGGCTACACCTTC
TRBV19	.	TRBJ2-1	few	CASSRGLDLDEQFF	TGTGCCAGTAGCCGGGGACTGGATCTAGATGAGCAGTTCTTC
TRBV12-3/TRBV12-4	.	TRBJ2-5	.	CASSRLTGMGQETQYF	TGTGCCAGCAGTCGTCTTACAGGGATGGGGCAAGAGACCCAGTACTTC
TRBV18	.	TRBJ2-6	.	CASSPAPNSGANVLTF	TGTGCCAGCTCACCGGCGCCGAACTCTGGGGCCAACGTCCTGACTTTC
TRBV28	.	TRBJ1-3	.	CASSEFSSGNTIYF	TGTGCCAGCAGCGAATTCAGCTCTGGAAACACCATATATTTT
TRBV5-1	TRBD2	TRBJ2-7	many	CASSLAGPTTYEQYF	TGCGCCAGCAGCTTAGCGGGACCAACTACCTACGAGCAGTACTTC
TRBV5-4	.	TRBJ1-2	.	CASRPWGGGYGYTF	TGTGCCAGCAGGCCCTGGGGGGGAGGCTATGGCTACACCTTC
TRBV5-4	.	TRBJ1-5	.	CASSFGGRTGVNQPQHF	TGTGCCAGCAGCTTTGGGGGTCGAACAGGCGTAAATCAGCCCCAGCATTTT
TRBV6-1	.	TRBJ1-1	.	CASTHTAGRGDTEAFF	TGTGCCAGCACTCATACGGCAGGCCGGGGGGACACTGAAGCTTTCTTT
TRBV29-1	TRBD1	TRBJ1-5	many	CSVAPGGHNQPQHF	TGCAGCGTTGCACCAGGGGGGCACAATCAGCCCCAGCATTTT
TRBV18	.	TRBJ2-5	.	CASSPSLGEETQYF	TGTGCCAGCTCACCAAGTTTGGGGGAAGAGACCCAGTACTTC
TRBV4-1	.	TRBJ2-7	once	CASSQRRTIYSYEQYF	TGCGCCAGCAGCCAACGTCGGACCATATACTCCTACGAGCAGTACTTC
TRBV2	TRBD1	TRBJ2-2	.	CASIWGTGGVGTGELFF	TGTGCCAGCATCTGGGGGACAGGGGGCGTCGGCACCGGGGAGCTGTTTTTT
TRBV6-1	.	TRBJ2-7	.	CAIGKTGTAYEQYF	TGTGCCATCGGAAAGACCGGGACTGCTTACGAGCAGTACTTC
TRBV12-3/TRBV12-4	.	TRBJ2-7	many	CASSSPRPPNEQYF	TGTGCCAGCAGTTCCCCCCGACCCCCTAACGAGCAGTACTTC
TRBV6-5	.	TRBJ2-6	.	CASSYFGGGAGANVLTF	TGTGCCAGCAGTTACTTTGGAGGGGGCGCTGGGGCCAACGTCCTGACTTTC
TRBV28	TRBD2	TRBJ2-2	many	CASSPQLAYTGELFF	TGTGCCAGCAGTCCGCAACTAGCGTACACCGGGGAGCTGTTTTTT
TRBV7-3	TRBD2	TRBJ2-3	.	CASRTGGSSTDTQYF	TGTGCCAGCAGGACGGGCGGGAGTAGCACAGATACGCAGTATTTT
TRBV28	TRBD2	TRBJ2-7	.	CASSLWDYSYEQYF	TGTGCCAGCAGTCTTTGGGACTACTCCTACGAGCAGTACTTC
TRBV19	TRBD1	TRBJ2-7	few	CASSMTTGGYEQYF	TGTGCCAGTAGTATGACTACAGGGGGCTACGAGCAGTACTTC
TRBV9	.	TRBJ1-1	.	CASSVGTLDTEAFF	TGTGCCAGCAGCGTGGGGACATTGGACACTGAAGCTTTCTTT
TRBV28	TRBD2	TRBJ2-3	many	CASSSQRVGGLTDTQYF	TGTGCCAGCAGTTCCCAGAGAGTGGGAGGGCTTACGGATACGCAGTATTTT
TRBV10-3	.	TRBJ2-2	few	CATLRGETLTGELFF	TGTGCCACCCTTAGGGGGGAAACTCTCACCGGGGAGCTGTTTTTT
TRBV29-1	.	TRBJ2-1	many	CSVGDFYNEQFF	TGCAGCGTTGGGGACTTCTACAATGAGCAGTTCTTC
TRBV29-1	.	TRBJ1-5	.	CSGVEGPLDQPQHF	TGCAGCGGGGTGGAGGGGCCCTTAGATCAGCCCCAGCATTTT
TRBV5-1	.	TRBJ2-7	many	CASSPRTVSYEQYF	TGCGCCAGCAGCCCCCGGACGGTATCCTACGAGCAGTACTTC
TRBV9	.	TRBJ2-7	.	CASSVGGDVGYEQYF	TGTGCCAGCAGCGTGGGCGGGGATGTGGGCTACGAGCAGTACTTC
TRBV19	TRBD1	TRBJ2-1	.	CASSNPDTHRGHNEQFF	TGTGCCAGTAGTAATCCGGATACGCACAGGGGGCACAATGAGCAGTTCTTC
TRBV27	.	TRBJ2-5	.	CASRAWDSQETQYF	TGTGCCAGCAGGGCGTGGGACTCCCAAGAGACCCAGTACTTC
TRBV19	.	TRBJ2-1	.	CASSIAYNEQFF	TGTGCCAGTAGTATAGCTTACAATGAGCAGTTCTTC
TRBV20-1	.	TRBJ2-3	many	CSASILEDRTSTDTQYF	TGCAGTGCTAGTATACTGGAGGACCGGACTAGCACAGATACGCAGTATTTT
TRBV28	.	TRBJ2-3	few	CASSSTIDLNTQYF	TGTGCCAGCAGCTCCACAATTGACTTGAACACGCAGTATTTT
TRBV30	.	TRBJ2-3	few	CAWTPSTDTQYF	TGTGCCTGGACTCCCAGCACAGATACGCAGTATTTT
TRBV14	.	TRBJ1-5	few	CASSQVGQLYSNQPQHF	TGTGCCAGCAGCCAAGTAGGACAGCTTTATAGCAATCAGCCCCAGCATTTT
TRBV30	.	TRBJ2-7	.	CAWSIGSALYEQYF	TGTGCCTGGAGTATCGGTTCCGCATTGTACGAGCAGTACTTC
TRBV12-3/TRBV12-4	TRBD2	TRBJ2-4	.	CASSPQGLAEKNIQYF	TGTGCCAGCAGTCCCCAGGGACTAGCGGAAAAAAACATTCAGTACTTC
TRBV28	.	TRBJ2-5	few	CASSLWASNPETQYF	TGTGCCAGCAGTTTATGGGCGTCCAACCCAGAGACCCAGTACTTC
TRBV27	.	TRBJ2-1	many	CASRWGAPPYNEQFF	TGTGCCAGCCGTTGGGGAGCCCCCCCCTACAATGAGCAGTTCTTC
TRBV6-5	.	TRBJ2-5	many	CASSYGRIQETQYF	TGTGCCAGCAGTTACGGCAGGATCCAAGAGACCCAGTACTTC
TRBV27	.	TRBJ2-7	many	CASSFLGDEQYF	TGTGCCAGCAGTTTTTTGGGTGACGAGCAGTACTTC
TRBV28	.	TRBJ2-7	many	CASSYSGPIRIKQYF	TGTGCCAGCAGTTACTCGGGCCCTATTCGGATCAAGCAGTACTTC